This T cell receptor beta chain was obtained from a study of blood T cell repertoires in COVID-19. Clones were read by immunoSEQ multiplex PCR, and TCRdb kept only the in-frame ones, dropping some. The sample lists around 130,000 clones, 84% occurring once. Trimming took 7 bases from V and 6 from J, leaving 6 bases between them. This CDR3 region has 9 residues. In germline, CDR1 is DFQATT, CDR2 SNEGSKA (reference sequence). Ten or more counts support this clone. Sample: PBMCs or T cells enriched from blood (not recorded which). The sequence was obtained from a woman in her late teens or twenties who had been exposed to COVID-19. The rearrangement uses TRBV20-1 and TRBJ1-2; D is unclear. The CDR3 nucleotides read TGCAGTGTCCCTGATGGCTACACCTTC. Its translation: CSVPDGYTF.